This TCR beta chain was captured by sequencing in a study of blood T cell repertoires in COVID-19. The overall study: Collection of acute and convalescent COVID-19 samples took place in the United States, Italy and Spain.

Source study methods: Nucleated cell number was recorded as an estimate derived from reference gene primer amplification. Assay: immunoSEQ multiplex PCR; the TCRdb copy retains only in-frame clones and omits some. V and J calls and clone size are as listed in that table; D and trimming were resolved from the DNA. The sample yields around 250,000 clones, around 88% seen once. This CDR3 region has 12 residues. Germline lookup yields CDR1 SGHNT and CDR2 YENEEA. Trimming stripped 5 bases from V and 4 bases from J, with 8 bases between. Ages ranged from roughly 18 to 100 years, with residence in 24 US areas. Recovered Cohort 3 donors showed two negative PCRs, clearance, or symptom resolution.

The receptor was derived from a woman aged 50 to 65 who had recovered from COVID-19. This rearrangement joins TRBV11-3 to TRBJ2-5; weak D call: TRBD1 (6 bases). The sequenced sample consisted of PBMCs or T cells enriched from blood (not recorded which). The CDR3 loop reads CASSRGGETQYF. The CDR3 nucleotides read TGTGCCAGCAGCCGAGGGGGAGAGACCCAGTACTTC.